Below are 22 T cell receptor beta chains sequenced from a single sample in a study of blood T cell repertoires in COVID-19. Only in-frame clones appear in the TCRdb table, and some are missing; sequencing was by immunoSEQ multiplex PCR. Of 250,000 or so clones in the sample, roughly 87% were seen once. The sample consisted of PBMCs or T cells enriched from blood (not recorded which). The receptor set was obtained from a woman aged 30 to 39 with acute COVID-19.

The V gene is TRBV4-1, the J gene TRBJ1-5; D is perhaps TRBD1 (6 bases). CDR3 length: 16 amino acids. Trimming took 1 base from V and 3 from J, leaving 13 bases between them. The germline gives CDR1 MGHRA, CDR2 YSYEKL. CDR3 DNA sequence: TGCGCCAGCAGCCAAGTACAGTCAGGGGTCAATCAGCCCCAGCATTTT. Amino acids: CASSQVQSGVNQPQHF.

The gene calls are TRBV12-3 or TRBV12-4 and TRBJ2-7; the match to TRBD1 covers 7 bases. V was pared by 6 bases and J by 2 bases, with 4 bases of the junction left unmatched. The length of the CDR3 is 13 residues. The CDR3 region has the DNA TGTGCCAGCAGGCTGACAGGGACCTACGAGCAGTACTTC. Residues: CASRLTGTYEQYF.

The chain employs TRBV24-1 and TRBJ1-2; D is perhaps TRBD1 (5 bases). This CDR3 is 14 amino acids long. V was cut by 4 bases and J by 1 base, with 9 bases left in between. Germline loops: CDR1 KGHDR, CDR2 SFDVKD. The CDR3, as DNA: TGTGCCACCAGTGACCCGGGACTTAACTATGGCTACACCTTC. This translates into CATSDPGLNYGYTF.

The genes are TRBV4-1 and TRBJ2-1; 16 nucleotides align to TRBD2. Germline CDR1 is MGHRA and CDR2 is YSYEKL. V shed 4 bases, J shed 2 bases, and the junction held 14 bases outside the gene matches. The CDR3 has 21 amino acids. Here the CDR3 DNA reads TGCGCCAGCAGCCCCCGTCCCGGGACTAGCGGGGGGGCCGGGACCTACAATGAGCAGTTCTTC. This translates into CASSPRPGTSGGAGTYNEQFF.

The V call is TRBV3-1 (or the pseudogene TRBV3-2), the J call TRBJ2-5; 8 nucleotides agree with TRBD2. The ends lost 2 bases at V and 2 bases at J; junction bases unmatched: 1. CDR3 length equals 14 residues. Per the germline V gene, CDR1 is LGHDT and CDR2 is YNNKEL (reference sequence). The CDR3 coding sequence is TGTGCCAGCAGCCAAAGCGGGAGACAAGAGACCCAGTACTTC. Translated: CASSQSGRQETQYF.

The chain uses TRBV6-5 and TRBJ1-2; possible D gene TRBD1, 5 bases. The CDR3 covers 14 residues. Germline CDR1 is MNHEY and CDR2 is SVGAGI. Trimming stripped 2 bases from V and 3 bases from J, with 10 bases between. Here the CDR3 reads CASSYTQGHYGYTF. For the CDR3, the DNA is TGTGCCAGCAGTTACACTCAGGGCCACTATGGCTACACCTTC.

The chain carries TRBV5-1 and TRBJ1-4; D is uncertain. V dropped 4 bases and J dropped 3 bases, with 13 bases sitting between them. This CDR3 region has 15 residues. CDR1 and CDR2 (germline): SGHRS, YFSETQ. In DNA form, the CDR3 reads TGCGCCAGCAGCCCAAGTCGCGGTGCTAATGAAAAACTGTTTTTT. Protein: CASSPSRGANEKLFF. Supplemented by reference TRBV5-1 and TRBJ1-4, the full variable domain reads KAGVTQTPRYLIKTRGQQVTLSCSPISGHRSVSWYQQTPGQGLQFLFEYFSETQRNKGNFPGRFSGRQFSNSRSEMNVSTLELGDSALYLCASSPSRGANEKLFFGSGTQLSVL.

The chain links TRBV6-2 or TRBV6-3 to TRBJ1-1; D may be TRBD1 (5 bases). CDR1 MNHEY and CDR2 SVGEGT come from the germline V gene. Trimming took off 0 bases at V and 4 bases at J, with 15 bases between the two ends. This CDR3 spans 16 amino acids. The CDR3 DNA is TGTGCCAGCAGTTACTCGAAGAGACGAAGGGGCACTGAAGCTTTCTTT. Its translation is CASSYSKRRRGTEAFF.

The chain combines TRBV19 with TRBJ1-1; D remains unclear. There are 14 residues in the CDR3. The V and J ends lost 6 bases and 0 bases respectively, with 11 bases between them. Germline V gene lookup returns CDR1 LNHDA and CDR2 SQIVND (reference sequence). The CDR3 nucleotides read TGTGCCAGTAGGAAACGAGACATGAACACTGAAGCTTTCTTT. This sequence encodes CASRKRDMNTEAFF. Combining the CDR3 with reference TRBV19 and TRBJ1-1 gives the whole variable domain DGGITQSPKYLFRKEGQNVTLSCEQNLNHDAMYWYRQDPGQGLRLIYYSQIVNDFQKGDIAEGYSVSREKKESFPLTVTSAQKNPTAFYLCASRKRDMNTEAFFGQGTRLTVV.

V is TRBV4-2 and J is TRBJ2-7, with D possibly matching TRBD1 (6 bases). This CDR3 contains 19 residues. Germline CDR1 and CDR2: LGHNA and YNFKEQ. V gave up 0 bases and J gave up 5 bases, with 26 bases separating them. The CDR3 DNA sequence: TGTGCCAGCAGCCAAGAGGCACCACAGGGTCGCGAACTCCTGGACGAGCAGTACTTC. It specifies CASSQEAPQGRELLDEQYF.

V gene TRBV7-9 combines with J gene TRBJ2-5, with TRBD1 as a possible D gene (5 bases). The V end was cut by 1 base, the J end by 4 bases, with 10 bases between. Germline-derived CDR1 and CDR2 are SEHNR and FQNEAQ (reference sequence). This CDR3 is 14 amino acids long. The DNA for the CDR3 is TGTGCCAGCAGCTTAGTCGACAGAAGAGAGACCCAGTACTTC. Protein product: CASSLVDRRETQYF.

V is TRBV7-6 and J is TRBJ2-3; 9 bases are a match to TRBD2. The V gene's germline CDR1 is SGHVS and CDR2 FNYEAQ. CDR3 size: 16 residues. J gave up 2 bases and V 1 base, and 4 bases lay outside the gene matches. The CDR3: CASSLGSGGPTDTQYF. The CDR3 DNA is TGTGCCAGCAGCTTAGGTAGCGGGGGACCCACAGATACGCAGTATTTT.

This clone came up a few times. V and J are TRBV29-1 and TRBJ2-5; tentative D call: TRBD2 (6 bases). V gave up 1 base and J gave up 0 bases, with 9 bases separating them. The CDR3 is 14 residues long. Germline CDR1 SQVTM, CDR2 ANQGSEA. CDR3 protein: CSVEGGDYQETQYF. In nucleotides, the CDR3 is TGCAGCGTTGAAGGAGGGGACTACCAAGAGACCCAGTACTTC.

This sequence joins TRBV18 and TRBJ1-1; TRBD1 is a possible D gene (6 bases). The germline gives CDR1 KGHSH, CDR2 LQKENI. There are 17 residues in the CDR3. Between the trimmed V and J ends, which lost 3 bases and 0 bases, there was a span of 17 bases. The CDR3 bases are TGTGCCAGCTCACCCTGGGAGCAGGGGTACATGAACACTGAAGCTTTCTTT. It is translated as CASSPWEQGYMNTEAFF.

The sample holds a few counts of this clone. This chain connects TRBV5-8 to TRBJ1-5, with D unclear. This CDR3 comprises 11 residues. Germline CDR1 is SGHTS and CDR2 is YDEGEE. The ends were cut back, 3 bases at V and 6 bases at J, with 4 bases in the middle. The CDR3 region is CASSSFQPQHF. DNA of the CDR3: TGTGCCAGCAGCTCCTTTCAGCCCCAGCATTTT.

CDR3 region: CAGKPAISSYEQYF. Here the CDR3 DNA reads TGTGCCGGCAAGCCCGCGATAAGCTCCTACGAGCAGTACTTC. The rearrangement joins TRBV6-5 to TRBJ2-7; D is unclear. Germline CDR1 and CDR2: MNHEY and SVGAGI. Between the trimmed V and J ends, which lost 11 bases and 0 bases, there was a span of 17 bases. The CDR3 runs 14 residues.

The rearrangement links TRBV4-3 to TRBJ1-1; 8 nucleotides line up with TRBD1. V trimming: 0 bases; J trimming: 6 bases; junction bases outside the gene matches: 12. The CDR3 covers 17 residues. Germline values: CDR1 LGHNA, CDR2 YSLEER. CDR3 amino acids: CASSQDLRYRGVPEAFF. Here the CDR3 DNA reads TGCGCCAGCAGCCAAGATCTAAGGTACAGGGGGGTTCCTGAAGCTTTCTTT.

The CDR3 protein is CASSPVGGPSTDTQYF. CDR3 bases: TGTGCCAGCTCACCAGTAGGGGGCCCCTCCACAGATACGCAGTATTTT. The chain combines TRBV18 with TRBJ2-3, with 7 nucleotides matching TRBD1. V lost 2 bases and J lost 2; bases outside the gene matches: 7. The germline V gene encodes CDR1 KGHSH and CDR2 LQKENI. CDR3 length equals 16 residues.

Written as DNA, the CDR3 is TGCGCCAGCAGCACCCGGACAGGAAGCACAGATACGCAGTATTTT. Translated, it gives CASSTRTGSTDTQYF. The chain employs TRBV5-1 and TRBJ2-3, with TRBD1 matching 7 bases. The CDR3 runs to 15 residues. CDR1 SGHRS and CDR2 YFSETQ come from the germline V gene. V shed 4 bases and J 0 bases; nucleotides not matched to a gene: 5.

V gene TRBV10-3 combines with J gene TRBJ1-5, with 7 bases aligning to TRBD1. From germline, CDR1 is ENHRY and CDR2 SYGVKD. This CDR3 spans 13 amino acids. With V trimmed by 6 bases and J by 11 bases, 10 bases remained unmatched. The CDR3 bases are TGTGCCATCAGGGGGGACAGAGCTGTGGCCCAGCATTTT. Translating it yields CAIRGDRAVAQHF.

This clone has only a few counts. The V call is TRBV7-8, the J call TRBJ1-5, with a tentative D call TRBD1 (5 bases). Germline lookup yields CDR1 SGHVS and CDR2 FQNEAQ. Trimming left V 5 bases short and J 2 bases short, with 16 bases between. CDR3 length: 16 amino acids. The CDR3 sequence is CASSPSRVRGNQPQHF. The CDR3 DNA sequence: TGTGCCAGCAGCCCCAGCAGGGTTAGGGGCAATCAGCCCCAGCATTTT.

The chain has TRBV28 and TRBJ2-3; no reliable D call. The ends were cut back, 6 bases at V and 2 bases at J, with 6 bases in the middle. The CDR3 is 12 residues long. Germline V gene sequence: CDR1 MDHEN, CDR2 SYDVKM. The CDR3 nucleotides read TGTGCCAGCAGCCGGTACACAGATACGCAGTATTTT. Residues: CASSRYTDTQYF. Supplemented by reference TRBV28 and TRBJ2-3, the full variable domain reads DVKVTQSSRYLVKRTGEKVFLECVQDMDHENMFWYRQDPGLGLRLIYFSYDVKMKEKGDIPEGYSVSREKKERFSLILESASTNQTSMYLCASSRYTDTQYFGPGTRLTVL.